The clone carrying this T cell receptor beta chain has only a few counts. What it binds is not known. The sample belongs to a study of siplizumab effects on memory and regulatory T cells. As described, mixed lymphocyte reaction cells underwent coculture at 37°C for a duration of approximately 6 days. Every sample had roughly 100,000 of its TCR templates assayed. Assay: immunoSEQ multiplex PCR; the TCRdb copy retains only in-frame clones and omits some. The data show approximately 10,000 clones, with around 46% seen just once and 30% to 45% held by the top ten. The CDR3 has 14 amino acids. The V gene lost 3 bases and the J gene lost 2 bases, with 10 bases spanning the gap. Germline CDR1 SGHRS, CDR2 YFSETQ.

Sequenced sample: CFSE-low (dividing) CD8+ T cells sorted from an allogeneic mixed lymphocyte reaction. The rearrangement joins TRBV5-1 to TRBJ2-3, with D perhaps TRBD2 (6 bases). The receptor was isolated from a human donor in good health; the cells came from an allogeneic mixed lymphocyte reaction. Some clones in this sample may be carry-over from other donors' samples. CDR3 residues: CASSYSGYTDTQYF. CDR3 in DNA: TGCGCCAGCAGCTATAGCGGTTACACAGATACGCAGTATTTT.